In this sample, the clone carrying this T cell receptor (beta chain) turned up once. Germline is not matched at one junction end, which may reflect a read error. TCR beta cDNA was made from 500 ng total RNA with a constant-region primer. Sequencing libraries for TCR beta derived from three nested multiplex PCR rounds that used slightly modified ARM-PCR. Use of TRBV1-TRBV30 forward primers with a C-beta reverse primer characterized the first two PCR rounds, which lasted approximately 11 cycles each. MiXCR was run by TCRdb on the multiplex PCR reads, yielding one entry per CDR3 protein. The sample shows about 190,000 distinct CDR3 sequences, 85% of them seen only once. This record comes from a study of tumor-infiltrating lymphocytes in primary liver carcinoma. Co-extraction of RNA and DNA was performed on about 19-33 mg of unsorted bulk tissue. The study sampled five separate regions from each tumor.

The germline V gene has CDR1 LGHNA and CDR2 YNFKEQ. This CDR3 has 14 amino acids. The TCR sequence derives from a man aged 40-49 years with primary liver carcinoma and hepatitis B virus infection. Sequencing was carried out using tumor tissue from primary liver carcinoma. The J gene is TRBJ2-3, the V gene TRBV4-2; D possibly uses TRBD1 or TRBD2 (6 bases each). The CDR3 DNA sequence: TGTGCCAACATCCTTGAGGGGGGAGGAGATAAGCAGTATTTT. Its translation is CANILEGGGDKQYF.